Shown below are 16 T cell receptor beta chains from a single sample sequenced in a study of shared T cell receptors in the human thymus. The table came from immunoSEQ multiplex PCR; TCRdb's copy has only in-frame clones and leaves some out. The sample has more than 550,000 clones, approximately 83% seen once. These same data were also listed under a study on human thymus T cells.

The sample taken for sequencing was thymocytes. The receptors derive from a girl under two years old with a congenital heart defect.

The chain carries TRBV6-1 and TRBJ1-4; 7 bases are a match to TRBD1. This CDR3 spans 17 amino acids. Germline V gene sequence: CDR1 MNHNS, CDR2 SASEGT. The ends lost 2 bases at V and 12 bases at J; junction bases unmatched: 18. The CDR3 bases are TGTGCCAGCAGTGAAAGGAGGGGCAGGGGGGACTGCGGGGAACTGTTTTTT. The encoded protein is CASSERRGRGDCGELFF.

The chain combines TRBV6-5 with TRBJ1-5, with D perhaps matching TRBD1 (5 bases). This CDR3 region has 13 residues. Trimming took 6 bases from V and 7 from J, leaving 13 bases between them. The germline V gene encodes CDR1 MNHEY and CDR2 SVGAGI. The CDR3 protein is CASRRGRGQPQHF. The CDR3 DNA sequence: TGTGCCAGCAGACGGGGTCGGGGGCAGCCCCAGCATTTT.

The chain recombines TRBV11-2 with TRBJ1-1; D unclear. The CDR3 has 13 residues. Germline CDR1 SGHAT, CDR2 FQNNGV. Trimming left V 0 bases short and J 3 bases short, with 5 bases between. For the CDR3, the DNA is TGTGCCAGCAGCTTAGATCGGGACACTGAAGCTTTCTTT. It yields the protein CASSLDRDTEAFF. The variable domain in full, completed from reference TRBV11-2 and TRBJ1-1, reads EAGVAQSPRYKIIEKRQSVAFWCNPISGHATLYWYQQILGQGPKLLIQFQNNGVVDDSQLPKDRFSAERLKGVDSTLKIQPAKLEDSAVYLCASSLDRDTEAFFGQGTRLTVV.

The gene calls are TRBV12-5 and TRBJ1-5; weak D call: TRBD1 (5 bases). V shed 6 bases and J shed 3 bases, with 18 bases lying between them. Germline V CDR1 and CDR2: LGHNT, FRNRAP. This CDR3 contains 16 residues. CDR3 in DNA: TGTGCTAGTGGCTCGGGATGGAGGGACTACAATCAGCCCCAGCATTTT. Its translation is CASGSGWRDYNQPQHF.

The chain employs TRBV4-3 and TRBJ1-1; TRBD1 agrees at 10 bases. The CDR3 contains 19 residues. CDR1 is LGHNA and CDR2 is YSLEER in the germline V gene. Trimming removed 0 bases from V and 1 base from J; junction bases left unmatched: 11. The CDR3 loop reads CASSQDSADRGHRNTEAFF. For the CDR3, the DNA is TGCGCCAGCAGCCAAGATTCCGCTGACAGGGGGCACAGGAACACTGAAGCTTTCTTT.

There are a few counts of this clone. The genes are TRBV5-6 and TRBJ2-6; possibly TRBD1 for D (6 bases). Germline CDR1 reads SGHDT; CDR2 reads YYEEEE. The CDR3 runs to 16 residues. The V end lost 9 bases, the J end lost 1 base, and 17 bases lay between the germline ends. CDR3 nucleotides: TGTGCCACTGGGGGCAGGCTGGAGTCTGGGGCCAACGTCCTGACTTTC. Translating it yields CATGGRLESGANVLTF.

The J gene is TRBJ1-5, the V gene TRBV27, with 9 nucleotides matching TRBD1. This CDR3 is 13 amino acids long. The ends lost 7 bases at V and 5 bases at J; junction bases unmatched: 3. Germline V CDR1 and CDR2: MNHEY, SMNVEV (reference sequence). CDR3 protein: CASKQGADQPQHF. For the CDR3, the DNA is TGTGCCAGCAAACAGGGGGCGGATCAGCCCCAGCATTTT.

The genes are TRBV14 and TRBJ2-6; D may be TRBD2 (6 bases). The germline CDR1 and CDR2 sequences are SGHDN and FVKESK. The CDR3 covers 18 residues. Trimming stripped 4 bases from V and 0 bases from J, with 16 bases between. CDR3 region: CASSLGEGRDSGANVLTF. DNA of the CDR3: TGTGCCAGCAGCCTGGGAGAGGGGCGGGACTCTGGGGCCAACGTCCTGACTTTC.

The chain has TRBV5-1 and TRBJ2-7; 11 nucleotides match TRBD1. V was pared by 0 bases and J by 2 bases, with 10 bases of the junction left unmatched. The length of the CDR3 is 18 residues. Germline V gives CDR1 SGHRS, CDR2 YFSETQ. The CDR3 DNA is TGCGCCAGCAGCTTGGGGCGGGACAGGGGGTACCTAACCTACGAGCAGTACTTC. Encoded protein: CASSLGRDRGYLTYEQYF.

V and J are TRBV21-1 and TRBJ2-7; TRBD2, as called in the table, went unchecked against the DNA. TRBV21-1 is tagged as a pseudogene. The CDR3 has 16 residues. The CDR3 DNA reads as TGTGCCAGCAGCTTTGGCCGGGACTACAGCTCCTACGAGCAGTACTTC. Protein: CASSFGRDYSSYEQYF.

The CDR3 region is CASSIDGVNTEAFF. In DNA form, the CDR3 reads TGTGCCAGTAGTATAGACGGAGTGAACACTGAAGCTTTCTTT. V and J are TRBV19 and TRBJ1-1; D unresolved. The CDR3 contains 14 residues. In germline, CDR1 is LNHDA, CDR2 SQIVND (reference sequence). V was cut by 0 bases and J by 0 bases, with 5 bases left in between.

This clone has only a few counts. The chain links TRBV5-4 to TRBJ1-2; 8 nucleotides match TRBD1. CDR1 and CDR2 (germline): SGHNT, YYREEE (reference sequence). The V segment lost 4 bases and the J segment 8 bases; nucleotides outside the gene matches: 7. The CDR3 sequence is 13 residues long. The CDR3 spells CASSEGQGNGYTF. The CDR3 coding sequence is TGTGCCAGCAGCGAAGGACAGGGAAACGGCTACACCTTC. Full variable domain (rest looked up from reference TRBV5-4 and TRBJ1-2): ETGVTQSPTHLIKTRGQQVTLRCSSQSGHNTVSWYQQALGQGPQFIFQYYREEENGRGNFPPRFSGLQFPNYSSELNVNALELDDSALYLCASSEGQGNGYTFGSGTRLTVV.

The chain combines TRBV4-1 with TRBJ2-2, with D perhaps TRBD2 (6 bases). CDR3 length: 15 residues. V shed 3 bases and J shed 7 bases, with 15 bases lying between them. Germline assignment: CDR1 MGHRA and CDR2 YSYEKL. CDR3 DNA sequence: TGCGCCAGCAGCCAGATTCTGGGCGGGGACGGGGAGCTGTTTTTT. Encoded protein: CASSQILGGDGELFF.

The CDR3 coding sequence is TGTGCCAGCAGTGCCTCCGGTCGTCGGGGGGGAAGCAATCAGCCCCAGCATTTT. Translated, it gives CASSASGRRGGSNQPQHF. The chain carries TRBV6-1 and TRBJ1-5, with a tentative D call TRBD1 (5 bases). Germline values: CDR1 MNHNS, CDR2 SASEGT. Trimming cost V 4 bases and J 1 base, with 20 bases left between them. The CDR3 sequence is 18 residues long.

The chain carries TRBV19 and TRBJ1-4; a weak D match, TRBD1 (6 bases). The CDR3 length is 14 residues. Per the germline V gene, CDR1 is LNHDA and CDR2 is SQIVND (reference sequence). V was shortened by 6 bases and J by 5 bases, with 13 bases between the two germline ends. The CDR3 sequence is CASRFDRINEKLFF. The CDR3 bases are TGTGCCAGTAGGTTTGACAGGATAAATGAAAAACTGTTTTTT.

J is TRBJ1-1 and V is TRBV5-5, with D maybe TRBD1 (6 bases). Trimming left V 3 bases short and J 0 bases short, with 15 bases between. Germline CDR1 SGHKS, CDR2 YYEKEE (reference sequence). This CDR3 region has 16 residues. The CDR3 here is CASSSRRQEMNTEAFF. Written as DNA, the CDR3 is TGTGCCAGCAGCTCCCGTCGACAGGAGATGAACACTGAAGCTTTCTTT.